These T cell receptor beta chains were read from a single sample in a study of T cell repertoires in aging, cancer and after chemotherapy. MiXCR, run by TCRdb on the multiplex PCR reads, gives a single entry per CDR3 protein. The table includes about 9,800 distinct CDR3 sequences, roughly 37% detected once. The source material was blood. These receptor sequences come from a human donor in good health. Both conserved end residues are part of each CDR3. The order of the fields is V gene, J gene, CDR3 protein.

v_call: TRBV27; j_call: TRBJ2-3; cdr3_aa: CASSPLTTDTQYF
v_call: TRBV5-4; j_call: TRBJ2-5; cdr3_aa: CASSPRGGTGGRETQYF
v_call: TRBV6-2/TRBV6-3; j_call: TRBJ1-4; cdr3_aa: CASRAGSSEKLFF
v_call: TRBV6-1; j_call: TRBJ2-7; cdr3_aa: CASSGRDMGGYEQYF
v_call: TRBV19; j_call: TRBJ2-1; cdr3_aa: CASSIGTDYNEQFF
v_call: TRBV27; j_call: TRBJ2-5; cdr3_aa: CASSSSSGSGETQYF
v_call: TRBV12-3/TRBV12-4; j_call: TRBJ2-7; cdr3_aa: CASSFRGLAAEQYF
v_call: TRBV6-5; j_call: TRBJ2-3; cdr3_aa: CASSYSPPGTDTQYF
v_call: TRBV6-5; j_call: TRBJ2-1; cdr3_aa: CASSTPSGAYNEQFF
v_call: TRBV4-1; j_call: TRBJ1-4; cdr3_aa: CASSQAGTGTGNEKLFF
v_call: TRBV29-1; j_call: TRBJ2-3; cdr3_aa: CSVEVRRNTDTQYF
v_call: TRBV13; j_call: TRBJ2-2; cdr3_aa: CASSERTSGRADGELFF
v_call: TRBV5-1; j_call: TRBJ1-3; cdr3_aa: CASSPNGGLPSGNTIYF
v_call: TRBV4-2; j_call: TRBJ2-2; cdr3_aa: CASTPTGMNTGELFF
v_call: TRBV11-1; j_call: TRBJ2-7; cdr3_aa: CASSLGHEQYF
v_call: TRBV12-3/TRBV12-4; j_call: TRBJ1-5; cdr3_aa: CASSFTGPSNQPQHF
v_call: TRBV6-2/TRBV6-3; j_call: TRBJ1-5; cdr3_aa: CATSDRSKPLNQPQHF
v_call: TRBV5-6; j_call: TRBJ1-2; cdr3_aa: CASSLVTGKAYGYTF
v_call: TRBV6-2/TRBV6-3; j_call: TRBJ2-5; cdr3_aa: CASTRFGGETQYF
v_call: TRBV13; j_call: TRBJ2-7; cdr3_aa: CASSTTSGYEQYF
v_call: TRBV6-5; j_call: TRBJ2-3; cdr3_aa: CAISIAGDKTDTQYF
v_call: TRBV12-3/TRBV12-4; j_call: TRBJ1-2; cdr3_aa: CASSPGDNYGYTF
v_call: TRBV29-1; j_call: TRBJ2-7; cdr3_aa: CSVGGQGAEQYF
v_call: TRBV29-1; j_call: TRBJ1-2; cdr3_aa: CSVDPGLYGYTF
v_call: TRBV27; j_call: TRBJ1-2; cdr3_aa: CASSGDGQNYGYTF
v_call: TRBV5-6; j_call: TRBJ2-2; cdr3_aa: CASSLGLNTGELFF
v_call: TRBV6-4; j_call: TRBJ2-2; cdr3_aa: CASRIDGKLAGTTGELFF
v_call: TRBV6-5; j_call: TRBJ2-7; cdr3_aa: CASSYSGGSSYEQYF
v_call: TRBV6-2/TRBV6-3; j_call: TRBJ2-7; cdr3_aa: CASSPGTEPPEQYF
v_call: TRBV6-6; j_call: TRBJ1-2; cdr3_aa: CASSYSDRYYGYTF
v_call: TRBV29-1; j_call: TRBJ1-1; cdr3_aa: CSVARLNTEAFF
v_call: TRBV6-4; j_call: TRBJ2-3; cdr3_aa: CASSDSPGSTDTQYF
v_call: TRBV29-1; j_call: TRBJ2-4; cdr3_aa: CSVGRAGGANIQYF
v_call: TRBV7-2; j_call: TRBJ2-5; cdr3_aa: CASSFSGKETQYF
v_call: TRBV19; j_call: TRBJ2-1; cdr3_aa: CASSPKGLADLYNEQFF
v_call: TRBV11-1; j_call: TRBJ1-2; cdr3_aa: CASSPRRQGYGYTF
v_call: TRBV19; j_call: TRBJ1-1; cdr3_aa: CASSMVGGGQAFF
v_call: TRBV24-1; j_call: TRBJ1-4; cdr3_aa: CATSDPTGAGEKLFF
v_call: TRBV12-3/TRBV12-4; j_call: TRBJ2-7; cdr3_aa: CASRTSGSYEQYF
v_call: TRBV27; j_call: TRBJ1-4; cdr3_aa: CASSLGTPNEKLFF
v_call: TRBV19; j_call: TRBJ2-2; cdr3_aa: CASSSAGDTGELFF
v_call: TRBV27; j_call: TRBJ2-3; cdr3_aa: CASSPRPSGLSLTDTQYF